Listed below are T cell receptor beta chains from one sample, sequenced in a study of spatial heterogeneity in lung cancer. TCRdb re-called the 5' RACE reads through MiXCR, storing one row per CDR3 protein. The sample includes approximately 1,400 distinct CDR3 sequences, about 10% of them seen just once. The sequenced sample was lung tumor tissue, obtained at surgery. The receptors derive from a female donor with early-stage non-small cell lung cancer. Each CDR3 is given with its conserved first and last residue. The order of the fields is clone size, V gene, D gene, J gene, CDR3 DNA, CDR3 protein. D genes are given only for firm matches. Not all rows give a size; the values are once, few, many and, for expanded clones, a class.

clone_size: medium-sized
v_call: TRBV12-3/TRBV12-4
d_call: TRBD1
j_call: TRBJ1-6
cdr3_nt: TGTGCCAGCAGTTTTATGACGGGACAGGGCAATTCACCCCTCCACTTT
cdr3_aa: CASSFMTGQGNSPLHF

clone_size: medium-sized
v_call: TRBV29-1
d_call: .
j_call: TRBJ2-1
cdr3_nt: TGCAGCGTTGATAGACCTCCGCGCTCCTACAATGAGCAGTTCTTC
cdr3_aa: CSVDRPPRSYNEQFF

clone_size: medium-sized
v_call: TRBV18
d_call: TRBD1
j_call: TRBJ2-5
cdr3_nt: TGTGCCAGCTCACCACGGTCGGTTACAGGGGAAGAGACCCAGTACTTC
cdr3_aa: CASSPRSVTGEETQYF

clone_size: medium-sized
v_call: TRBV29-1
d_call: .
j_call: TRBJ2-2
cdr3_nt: TGCAGCGTTGATCCAGGGAGGACCGGGGAGCTGTTTTTT
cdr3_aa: CSVDPGRTGELFF

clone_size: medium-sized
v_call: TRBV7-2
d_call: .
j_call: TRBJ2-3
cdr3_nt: TGTGCCAGCAGCCCCAGACAGGGAGGGAGCACAGATACGCAGTATTTT
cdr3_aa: CASSPRQGGSTDTQYF

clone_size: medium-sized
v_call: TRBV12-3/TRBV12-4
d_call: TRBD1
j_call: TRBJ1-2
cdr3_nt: TGTGCCAGCAGTACCGGGACAGGGATCTATGGCTACACCTTC
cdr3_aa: CASSTGTGIYGYTF

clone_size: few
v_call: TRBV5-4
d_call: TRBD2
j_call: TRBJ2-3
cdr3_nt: TGTGCCAGCAGCCCCAGGGCGGGAGGGTTCAAAGATACGCAGTATTTT
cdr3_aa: CASSPRAGGFKDTQYF

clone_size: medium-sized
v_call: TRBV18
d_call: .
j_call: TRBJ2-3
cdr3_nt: TGTGCCAGCTCACGGGGGGGCACAGATACGCAGTATTTT
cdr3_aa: CASSRGGTDTQYF

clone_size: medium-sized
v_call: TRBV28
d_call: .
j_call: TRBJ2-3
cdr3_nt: TGTGCCAGCAGTCCTCTCAAGGGGTGGACAGATACGCAGTATTTT
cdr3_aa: CASSPLKGWTDTQYF

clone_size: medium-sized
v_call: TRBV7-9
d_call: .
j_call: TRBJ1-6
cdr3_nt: TGTGCCAGCAGCTTATCAGGGAATAATTCACCCCTCCACTTT
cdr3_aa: CASSLSGNNSPLHF

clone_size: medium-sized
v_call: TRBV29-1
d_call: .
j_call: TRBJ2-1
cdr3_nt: TGCAGCGTTGGGAGGGCCCATAACGGTGAGCAGTTCTTC
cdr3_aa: CSVGRAHNGEQFF

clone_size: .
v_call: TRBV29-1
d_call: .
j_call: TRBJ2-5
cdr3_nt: TGCAGCCCTCGGATCCAAGAGACCCAGTACTTC
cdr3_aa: CSPRIQETQYF

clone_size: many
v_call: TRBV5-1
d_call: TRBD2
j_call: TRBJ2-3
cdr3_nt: TGCGCCAGCAGCCCACCCCGGGGGGGGGCCGTTGATACGCAGTATTTT
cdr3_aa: CASSPPRGGAVDTQYF

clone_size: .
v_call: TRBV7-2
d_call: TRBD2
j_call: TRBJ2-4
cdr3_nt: TGTGCCAGCAGGCTGACTAGCGGGAGTCGGGCCAAAAACATTCAGTACTTC
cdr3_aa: CASRLTSGSRAKNIQYF

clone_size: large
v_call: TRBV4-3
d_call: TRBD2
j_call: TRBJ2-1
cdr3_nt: TGCGCCAGCAGCCTGACTAGCGGGTCCCACAATGAGCAGTTCTTC
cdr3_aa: CASSLTSGSHNEQFF

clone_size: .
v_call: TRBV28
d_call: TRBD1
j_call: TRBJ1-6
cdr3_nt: TGTGCCAGCAGAAGGACAGGGCCGACTGGGTCACCCCTCCACTTT
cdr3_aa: CASRRTGPTGSPLHF

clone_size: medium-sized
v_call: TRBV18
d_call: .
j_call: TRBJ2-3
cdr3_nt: TGTGCCAGCTCACCTTCCCTTGGGACACCCGAGAGTACAGATACGCAGTATTTT
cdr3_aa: CASSPSLGTPESTDTQYF

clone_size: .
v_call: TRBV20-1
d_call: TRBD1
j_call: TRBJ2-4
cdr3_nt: TGCAGTGCTAGAGATGCCGACAGGGGCAAAAACATTCAGTACTTC
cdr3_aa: CSARDADRGKNIQYF

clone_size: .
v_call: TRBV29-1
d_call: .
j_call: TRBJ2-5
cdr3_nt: TGCAGCGTTGGACCCCAGGAGACCCAGTACTTC
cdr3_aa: CSVGPQETQYF

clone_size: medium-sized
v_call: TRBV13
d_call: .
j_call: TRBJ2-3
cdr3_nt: TGTGCCAGCAGCAGAAGAGATACGCAGTATTTT
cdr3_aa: CASSRRDTQYF

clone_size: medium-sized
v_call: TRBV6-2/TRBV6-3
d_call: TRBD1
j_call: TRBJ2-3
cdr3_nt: TGTGCCAGCGGTACAGGGGAAACAGATACGCAGTATTTT
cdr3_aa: CASGTGETDTQYF

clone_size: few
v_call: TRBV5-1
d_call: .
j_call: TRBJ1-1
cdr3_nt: TGCGCCAGCAGCTTCGTGGACGGAGGCGACACTGAAGCTTTCTTT
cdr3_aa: CASSFVDGGDTEAFF

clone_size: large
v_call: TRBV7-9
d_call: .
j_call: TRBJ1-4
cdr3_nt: TGTGCCAGCAGCTTAGCCGCCGGGGCAGGGACTAATGAAAAACTGTTTTTT
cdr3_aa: CASSLAAGAGTNEKLFF

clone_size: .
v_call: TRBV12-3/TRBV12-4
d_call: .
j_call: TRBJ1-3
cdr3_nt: TGTGCCAGCAGACCTTCCGGAAACACCATATATTTT
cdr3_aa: CASRPSGNTIYF

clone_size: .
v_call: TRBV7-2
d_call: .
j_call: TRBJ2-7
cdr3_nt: TGTGCCAGCAGCCCCCGGCAGGGCTCCTACGAGCAGTACTTC
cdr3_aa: CASSPRQGSYEQYF

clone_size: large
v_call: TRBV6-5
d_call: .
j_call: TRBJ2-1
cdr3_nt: TGTGCCAGCAAGACAGATTACAATGAGCAGTTCTTC
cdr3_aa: CASKTDYNEQFF

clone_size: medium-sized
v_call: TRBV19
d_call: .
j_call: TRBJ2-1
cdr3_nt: TGTGCCAGTGAGGGGGGCTACAATGAGCAGTTCTTC
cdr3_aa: CASEGGYNEQFF

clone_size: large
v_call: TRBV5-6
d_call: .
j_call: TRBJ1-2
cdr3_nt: TGTGCCAGCAGCTTGGCCGAGGGCTGGTATGGCTACACCTTC
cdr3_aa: CASSLAEGWYGYTF

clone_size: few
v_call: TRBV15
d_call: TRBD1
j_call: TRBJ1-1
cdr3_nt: TGTGCCACCAGCGAACAGGGGGCTTTAACTGAAGCTTTCTTT
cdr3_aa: CATSEQGALTEAFF

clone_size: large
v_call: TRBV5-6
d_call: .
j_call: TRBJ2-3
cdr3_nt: TGTGCCAGCAGCTTGTGGGGGCGCGGCACAGATACGCAGTATTTT
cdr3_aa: CASSLWGRGTDTQYF

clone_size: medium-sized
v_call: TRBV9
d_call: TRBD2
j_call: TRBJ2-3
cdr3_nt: TGTGCCAGCAGCGTAGAGCGGGATCACCGGATAGATACGCAGTATTTT
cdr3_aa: CASSVERDHRIDTQYF

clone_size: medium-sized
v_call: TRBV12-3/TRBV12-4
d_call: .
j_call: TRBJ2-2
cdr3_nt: TGTGCCAGCAGCCCACCGGGTAACACCGGGGAGCTGTTTTTT
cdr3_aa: CASSPPGNTGELFF

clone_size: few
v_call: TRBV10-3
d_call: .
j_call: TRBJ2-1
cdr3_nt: TGTGCCATCAGTGAGGAGTCAGGACTAAGGAATGAGCAGTTCTTC
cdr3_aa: CAISEESGLRNEQFF

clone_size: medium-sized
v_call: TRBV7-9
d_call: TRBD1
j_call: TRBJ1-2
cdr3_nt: TGTGCCAGCAGCTTCCCCCGAGGGACAGAGCCCCTTATCTTC
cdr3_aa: CASSFPRGTEPLIF

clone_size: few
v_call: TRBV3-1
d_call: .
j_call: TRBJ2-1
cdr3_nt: TGTGCCAGCAGCCAAGGGGGGATAGCTCCCAGCTCCTACAATGAGCAGTTCTTC
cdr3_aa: CASSQGGIAPSSYNEQFF

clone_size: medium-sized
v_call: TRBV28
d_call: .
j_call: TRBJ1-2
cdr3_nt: TGTGCCAGCAGCCCTAGGGGCGGGAGGGGCTATGGCTACACCTTC
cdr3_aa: CASSPRGGRGYGYTF

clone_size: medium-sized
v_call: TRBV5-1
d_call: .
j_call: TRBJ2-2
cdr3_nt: TGCGCCAGCAGCCAGAAGGTCGCAGCTCTGAACACCGGGGAGCTGTTTTTT
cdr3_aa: CASSQKVAALNTGELFF

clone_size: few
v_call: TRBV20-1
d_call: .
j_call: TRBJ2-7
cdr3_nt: TGCAGTGCAGGCGGGGACGCCGTCTACGAGCAGTACTTC
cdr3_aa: CSAGGDAVYEQYF

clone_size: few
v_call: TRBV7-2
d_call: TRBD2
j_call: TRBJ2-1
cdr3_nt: TGTGCCAGCAGGCCCGGGACTAGTCCGTTTGAGCAGTTCTTC
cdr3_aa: CASRPGTSPFEQFF

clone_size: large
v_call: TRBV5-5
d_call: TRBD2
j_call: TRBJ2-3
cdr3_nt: TGTGCCAGCAATTGGCGGGGGGGCACAGATACGCAGTATTTT
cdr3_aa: CASNWRGGTDTQYF

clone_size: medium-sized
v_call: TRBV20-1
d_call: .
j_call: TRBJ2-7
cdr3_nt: TGCAGTGCTGCTACAGGGAATGCCTACGAGCAGTACTTC
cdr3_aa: CSAATGNAYEQYF

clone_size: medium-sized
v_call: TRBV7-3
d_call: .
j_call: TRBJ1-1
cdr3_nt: TGTGCCAGCAGCTTGAGTGAGGTCAGGACGAACACTGAAGCTTTCTTT
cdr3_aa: CASSLSEVRTNTEAFF

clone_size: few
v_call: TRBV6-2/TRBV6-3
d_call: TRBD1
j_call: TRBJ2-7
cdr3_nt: TGTGCCAGCACCCCGGGACAGCCTCCCCTACGGCAGTACTTC
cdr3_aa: CASTPGQPPLRQYF

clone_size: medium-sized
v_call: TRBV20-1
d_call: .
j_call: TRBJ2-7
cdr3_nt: TGCAGTGCTAGAGATATCGGGGGCGACGAGCAGTACTTC
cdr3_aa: CSARDIGGDEQYF

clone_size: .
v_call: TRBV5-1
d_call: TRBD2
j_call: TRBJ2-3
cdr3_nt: TGCGCCAGCAGTTTTGGGACTAGAACGGCAGATACGCAGTATTTT
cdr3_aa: CASSFGTRTADTQYF

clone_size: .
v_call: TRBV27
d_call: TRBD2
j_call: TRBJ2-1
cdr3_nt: TGTGCCAGCAGCCGGACTAGCGGGAGGCAGAATGAGCAGTTCTTC
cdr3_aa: CASSRTSGRQNEQFF

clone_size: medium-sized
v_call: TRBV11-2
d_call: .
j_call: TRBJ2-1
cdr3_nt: TGTGCCAGCAGCTCTGGAACCGGGACCACCTCAAATGAGCAGTTCTTC
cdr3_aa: CASSSGTGTTSNEQFF

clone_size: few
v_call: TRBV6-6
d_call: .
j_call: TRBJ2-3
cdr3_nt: TGTGCCAGCAGTTACCGGGGGAGCACAGATACGCAGTATTTT
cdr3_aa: CASSYRGSTDTQYF

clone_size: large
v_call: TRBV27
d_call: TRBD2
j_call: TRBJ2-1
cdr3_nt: TGTGCCAGCAGTTCCCCTCTAGCGGTCTCCTACAATGAGCAGTTCTTC
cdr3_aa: CASSSPLAVSYNEQFF

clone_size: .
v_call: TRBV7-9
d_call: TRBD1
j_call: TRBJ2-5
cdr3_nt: TGTGCCAGCAGCCCCTCGACAGGGGTAGAGACCCAGTACTTC
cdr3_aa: CASSPSTGVETQYF

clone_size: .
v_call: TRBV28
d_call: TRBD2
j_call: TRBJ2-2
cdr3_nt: TGTGCCAGAACCCACGGGTGGACTAGTAACGTCGGGGAGCTGTTTTTT
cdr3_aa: CARTHGWTSNVGELFF

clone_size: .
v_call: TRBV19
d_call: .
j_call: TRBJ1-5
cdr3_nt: TGTGCCACTTTGGACGGATACAATCAGCCCCAGCATTTT
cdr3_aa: CATLDGYNQPQHF